This record looks at one TCR beta chain sequence and its context. Its antigen is currently not known. No per-base quality is available; no much larger clone lies one base away. TCRbeta CDR3 regions were amplified from genomic DNA by means of the immunoSEQ Assay, a bias-controlled multiplex PCR. The study's processing was this. Within the assay, amplification of reference gene primers was used to estimate how many nucleated cells each sample contained. To quantify the absolute abundance of each unique TCRbeta CDR3 rearrangement, sequence reads were collapsed and filtered. For each sample, productive Simpson clonality was calculated as the square root of Simpson's diversity index across productive rearrangements. The clones in this table, taken by TCRdb from immuneACCESS, are in-frame only. Not every clone is retained; where verified, under half of the shortfall comes from an unresolved V gene, and the cause of the rest is unknown. V and J calls and clone size come straight from that table; D and trimming were deduced from the DNA. The sample records about 200,000 clones, 86% of which are singletons. The ten largest make up more than 4% of the sample.

These data are taken from a study of blood T cell repertoires in COVID-19 (TCRdb year 2020). General notes on the study: Collaborator samples came from the United States, Italy and Spain and covered acute and convalescent phases of COVID-19. The material from the prospective study consisted of cDNA or gDNA derived from T cells, B-cell-depleted T cells, or PBMCs. The dataset comprised deeply sampled blood TCRbeta repertoires from subjects exposed to, actively infected with, or recovered from COVID-19. The repertoires were made available in a free public database intended to serve as a resource for research on the immune response to SARS-CoV-2. Samples came from the ongoing ImmuneRACE study (first 160 participants) plus 1,254 subjects from 6 global collaborators. The sample metadata nearly always contained a de-identified subject ID, COVID-19 status, age in years and sex. Where HLA class I and class II types were available, the types were taken from metadata supplied by the sample provider, not from assay-based typing.

The CDR1 and CDR2 encoded by the germline V gene are SGHRS and YFSETQ. Between the V and J ends, shortened by 3 bases and 3 bases respectively, the junction contains 14 bases. The CDR3 covers 15 residues, taking in both the cysteine and the phenylalanine. The retained sequence is limited to the CDR3, 45 bases, with the frame set at the first base. Participants in the prospective study were enrolled through a virtual design, were aged roughly 18 to 100 years, and lived in about 25 United States geographic areas. To assign participants to cohorts, the prospective study relied on clinical history that participants themselves reported in a screening survey and a study questionnaire. Exposed participants were defined as having been in contact with someone with a PCR-confirmed or clinician-diagnosed COVID-19 case within 2 weeks of study entry. Each participant in the prospective study had whole blood, serum and a nasopharyngeal or oropharyngeal swab collected by mobile phlebotomists. Additional blood draws and questionnaires over an approximately 2-month period could optionally be provided by prospective study participants. Before DNA extraction, blood samples from the prospective study were shipped at room temperature or frozen.

Results the study describes overall, beyond this receptor: Clinical and demographic metadata were provided uncurated, with the amount varying by source and participant.

This chain is built from TRBV5-1 and TRBJ2-3, and TRBD2 may be the D gene, going by 6 matching bases. Specimen: PBMCs or T cells enriched from blood (not recorded which). The origin of this receptor is a young woman who had been exposed to COVID-19. The CDR3 protein: CASSYRGLRTDTQYF. The nucleotides are TGCGCCAGCAGCTACCGGGGGTTACGTACAGATACGCAGTATTTT.